The clone carrying this T cell receptor (beta chain) was recorded at least ten times. Its antigen is unknown. This record comes from a study of T cells in Graves' hyperthyroidism and ophthalmopathy. Study background: Peripheral blood was secured at the point of initial diagnosis, before any treatment.

Study-wide results and caveats: Most thyroid clonotypes that were expanded above 0.001 also turned up in blood.

Unmatched junction bases numbered 2, after V lost 2 bases and J lost 3 bases. Germline V gene sequence: CDR1 MNHEY, CDR2 SVGEGT. There are 14 residues in the CDR3. What was amplified from RNA transcripts were TCR beta CDR3 regions. The TCR CDR3 first-round RT-PCR relied on the HTBI primer set. TCRdb re-analysed the multiplex PCR reads in MiXCR, keeping a single row per CDR3 protein. Altogether some 300,000 distinct CDR3 sequences are present, about an eighth being singletons, with the ten largest covering 7.5% to 8%. Diagnoses used clinical symptoms, serum thyroxine and TRAb, thyroid ultrasound and orbital computed tomography.

The chain carries TRBV6-2 or TRBV6-3 and TRBJ2-7, with 9 nucleotides matching TRBD2. The sequenced sample consisted of blood. This receptor was obtained from a woman aged 25 to 45 with Graves' hyperthyroidism that later progressed to Graves' ophthalmopathy. The DNA of the CDR3 is TGTGCCAGCAGTTACCAACTAGCGGGCTACGAGCAGTACTTC. As protein: CASSYQLAGYEQYF.